In this sample, the clone carrying this T cell receptor beta chain turned up a few times. The sample originates from a study of CD4+ T cells in melanoma. The table came from immunoSEQ multiplex PCR; TCRdb's copy has only in-frame clones and leaves some out. This sample carries a few thousand clones, 55% to 80% of them seen once, and the ten largest clones take roughly 29%. This CDR3 comprises 14 residues. Germline-derived CDR1 and CDR2 are SGDLS and YYNGEE. Unmatched junction bases numbered 7, after V lost 3 bases and J lost 5 bases. Sequenced input: cells from a culture (not recorded whether cultured in vitro). The receptor's source is a human donor with melanoma. V gene TRBV9 combines with J gene TRBJ1-2; 7 bases agree with TRBD1. CDR3 residues: CASSGQGVRYGYTF. The CDR3 coding sequence is TGTGCCAGCAGCGGACAGGGTGTTAGATATGGCTACACCTTC.